This TCR beta chain was sequenced during a study of cytomegalovirus exposure and HLA in healthy donors. In the study overall: Assignment to the Caucasian-associated ancestry cluster applied to approximately 79% of the approximately 360 genotyped donors. Findings and limits, study-wide: It is likely that the observed cluster of highly shared sequence variants was a sequencing artifact. Testing in vitro showed three CMV-associated chains specific for CMV antigens. Later analysis suggested most CMV-associated TCR beta chains were HLA-restricted.

Notes on this clone: Its target is not known.

The PCR employed 60 Vbeta primers together with 13 Jbeta primers. Sequencing used immunoSEQ multiplex PCR; TCRdb keeps in-frame clones, though not all of them. In all, the sample yields 45,000 to 55,000 clones. CDR3 size: 14 residues. Germline loops: CDR1 MNHNY, CDR2 SVGAGI (reference sequence). The V gene is TRBV6-6, the J gene TRBJ2-5; no reliable D call. The J call may not be correct, given that the DNA end is closer to TRBJ2-7. This receptor was identified in a woman in her forties or fifties in good health and CMV-seropositive. Sequencing was carried out using PBMCs. CDR3 sequence (DNA): TGTGCCAGCAGGAGTGGCGCTAGCTCCTACGAGCAGTACTTC. It yields the protein CASRSGASSYEQYF.